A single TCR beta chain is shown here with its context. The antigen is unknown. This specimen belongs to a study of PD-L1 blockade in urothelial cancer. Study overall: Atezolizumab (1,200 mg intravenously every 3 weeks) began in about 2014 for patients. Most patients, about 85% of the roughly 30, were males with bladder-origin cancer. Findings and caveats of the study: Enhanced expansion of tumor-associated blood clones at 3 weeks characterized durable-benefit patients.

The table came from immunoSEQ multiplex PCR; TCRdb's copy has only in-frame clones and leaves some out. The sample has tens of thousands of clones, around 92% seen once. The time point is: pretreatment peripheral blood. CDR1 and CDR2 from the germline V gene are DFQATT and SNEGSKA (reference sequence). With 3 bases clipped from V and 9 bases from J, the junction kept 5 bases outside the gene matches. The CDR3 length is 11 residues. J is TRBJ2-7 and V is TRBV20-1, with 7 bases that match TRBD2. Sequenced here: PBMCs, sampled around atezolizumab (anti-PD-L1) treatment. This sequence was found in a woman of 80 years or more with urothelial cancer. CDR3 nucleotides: TGCAGTGCTAGCGGGTCGGGGGGGCAGTACTTC. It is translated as CSASGSGGQYF.